Below, 8 T cell receptor beta chains from the same sample are listed, as sequenced in a study of T cell responses to AZD1222 COVID-19 vaccine. Clones were sequenced by immunoSEQ multiplex PCR, and TCRdb holds only the in-frame ones, with some missing. The sample lists over 45,000 clones; about 88% were seen once. The sequencing used peripheral blood, collected 28 days after the second AZD1222 dose. The receptor set was obtained from an adult who received the AZD1222 COVID-19 vaccine.

This chain connects TRBV5-4 to TRBJ2-3; D gene uncertain. Germline V CDR1 and CDR2: SGHNT, YYREEE (reference sequence). Trimming cost V 4 bases and J 4 bases, with 10 bases left between them. The CDR3 loop spans 13 amino acids. DNA of the CDR3: TGTGCCAGCAGCACCGAGGTGGCAGATACGCAGTATTTT. Residues: CASSTEVADTQYF.

The CDR3 reads CASSSHQSSYEQYF. In nucleotides, the CDR3 is TGTGCCAGCAGCAGCCACCAAAGCTCCTACGAGCAGTACTTC. The rearrangement links TRBV6-5 to TRBJ2-7; D remains ambiguous. Germline lookup yields CDR1 MNHEY and CDR2 SVGAGI. This CDR3 is 14 amino acids long. V dropped 6 bases and J dropped 0 bases, with 12 bases sitting between them.

This chain uses TRBV5-1 with TRBJ1-2; D possibly corresponds to TRBD1 (5 bases). CDR1 and CDR2 from the germline V gene are SGHRS and YFSETQ. CDR3 length: 14 amino acids. V was cut by 4 bases and J by 6 bases, with 16 bases left in between. Here the CDR3 DNA reads TGCGCCAGCAGCCCGGATTTGGCAGGGAATGGCTACACCTTC. It codes for CASSPDLAGNGYTF.

The rearrangement joins TRBV7-2 to TRBJ1-6, with TRBD1 matching over 7 bases. This CDR3 is built from 14 residues. Germline V lookup: CDR1 SGHTA, CDR2 FQGNSA. The J segment lost 7 bases and the V segment lost 4 bases, leaving 4 bases of the junction unmatched. CDR3 in DNA: TGTGCCAGCAGCTCGGGACAGAGGAATTCACCCCTCCACTTT. Translated: CASSSGQRNSPLHF.

This chain uses TRBV28 with TRBJ2-1; a possible D gene is TRBD2 (6 bases). This CDR3 has 12 amino acids. The V end lost 4 bases, the J end lost 13 bases, and 14 bases lay between the germline ends. CDR1 is MDHEN, CDR2 SYDVKM, per germline. The CDR3, as DNA: TGTGCCAGCAGTTACCCAGGGAGGAGTCAGTTCTTC. Translation gives CASSYPGRSQFF.

V and J are TRBV18 and TRBJ1-1, with D uncertain. Trimming removed 3 bases at V and 0 bases at J, with 5 bases between. The CDR3 contains 13 residues. The germline V gene has CDR1 KGHSH and CDR2 LQKENI. The CDR3 DNA follows: TGTGCCAGCTCACCTCAGTTGAACACTGAAGCTTTCTTT. It translates to CASSPQLNTEAFF.

This chain joins TRBV6-5 and TRBJ1-6, with no clear D. Trimming stripped 7 bases from V and 7 bases from J, with 14 bases between. Germline V gene data show CDR1 as MNHEY and CDR2 as SVGAGI. The CDR3 extends over 14 amino acids. CDR3 loop: CASNLRRENSPLHF. The CDR3 bases are TGTGCCAGCAACTTAAGGAGAGAAAATTCACCCCTCCACTTT.

This clone has a single count. This chain uses TRBV7-2 with TRBJ2-7; 10 bases map to TRBD2. Trimming at V came to 2 bases and at J to 5 bases, leaving 9 bases not matched to a gene. The germline V gene encodes CDR1 SGHTA and CDR2 FQGNSA. The CDR3 loop spans 16 amino acids. In DNA, the CDR3 is TGTGCCAGCAGCTTAAGGCTAGCGGGAGTGTACCACGAGCAGTACTTC. It yields the protein CASSLRLAGVYHEQYF.